This T cell receptor (beta chain) was found in a study of blood T cell repertoires in COVID-19. Study-level information: There were acute and convalescent COVID-19 samples, and they came from the United States, Italy and Spain. T cells, B-cell-depleted T cells, or PBMCs provided the cDNA or gDNA that served as material.

This clone has just one count. The CDR3 consists of 13 residues. Per germline, CDR1 SEHNR and CDR2 FQNEAQ (reference sequence). Trimming cost V 4 bases and J 1 base, with 8 bases left between them. The authors' processing: Nucleated cell counts were estimated from reference gene primer amplification. Data came from immunoSEQ multiplex PCR; TCRdb stores just in-frame clones and leaves some out. V, J and clone size were drawn from that table, and D and trimming were deduced from the DNA. This table has approximately 240,000 clones, around 80% appearing once. This sequence was found in a woman older than 75 with active or convalescent COVID-19. Sequenced input: peripheral blood. The V call is TRBV7-9, the J call TRBJ2-7, with a possible D match to TRBD1 (6 bases). CDR3 protein: CASSSGHSYEQYF. The CDR3 DNA is TGTGCCAGCAGCTCGGGACATTCCTACGAGCAGTACTTC.